This T cell receptor (beta chain) was profiled in a study of blood T cell repertoires in COVID-19. Whole-study context: In each case, the material was cDNA or gDNA derived from T cells, B-cell-depleted T cells, or PBMCs.

V lost 5 bases to trimming and J lost 1 base; unmatched junction nucleotides: 1. The length of the CDR3 is 13 residues. The germline V gene has CDR1 SGHNT and CDR2 YENEEA. Ages ranged from about 18 to 89 years, with residence in around 24 US areas. Sequencing was performed with immunoSEQ multiplex PCR; in TCRdb, only in-frame clones are kept and a portion is missing. Found here are about 210,000 clones, 86% of them singletons; the top ten hold 3.8%. The sequenced sample was PBMCs or T cells enriched from blood (not recorded which). The origin of this receptor is a woman in her thirties or forties with acute COVID-19. The V gene is TRBV11-3, the J gene TRBJ1-2, with 7 bases aligning to TRBD1. CDR3 amino acids: CASSDRVNYGYTF. In nucleotides, the CDR3 is TGTGCCAGCAGCGACAGGGTTAACTATGGCTACACCTTC.